A single T cell receptor beta chain is shown here with its context. It lacks a known antigen. No clone much larger than this one lies a single base away; base qualities are absent. Library preparation employed the immunoSEQ multiplex PCR assay. Sourced from immuneACCESS, this table was stored by TCRdb with only in-frame sequences that have V and J called. A share of the clones is absent; for the studies checked, an unresolved V gene accounts for under half, and the remainder has no known explanation. Present in this sample are over a thousand clones, about 84% of which were seen just once. The ten most abundant clones make up about 15% of the sample. This entry comes from a study of tumor T cells in aggressive B-cell lymphoma (TCRdb year 2017). CDR1 SQVTM and CDR2 ANQGSEA are derived from the germline V gene. V drops 0 bases and J drops 6 bases, leaving 15 bases in between. Its CDR3 holds 15 amino acids, cysteine through phenylalanine. The sequence is cut down to CDR3 DNA, 45 bases in frame from base 1.

The chain couples TRBV29-1 to TRBJ2-1, and TRBD2 may be the D gene, going by 5 matching bases. Specimen: tumor tissue. The source is an adult with diffuse large B cell lymphoma. This receptor carries the CDR3 CSVEDHSGEINEQFF. The nucleotides read TGCAGCGTTGAAGATCACAGCGGAGAAATCAATGAGCAGTTCTTC.